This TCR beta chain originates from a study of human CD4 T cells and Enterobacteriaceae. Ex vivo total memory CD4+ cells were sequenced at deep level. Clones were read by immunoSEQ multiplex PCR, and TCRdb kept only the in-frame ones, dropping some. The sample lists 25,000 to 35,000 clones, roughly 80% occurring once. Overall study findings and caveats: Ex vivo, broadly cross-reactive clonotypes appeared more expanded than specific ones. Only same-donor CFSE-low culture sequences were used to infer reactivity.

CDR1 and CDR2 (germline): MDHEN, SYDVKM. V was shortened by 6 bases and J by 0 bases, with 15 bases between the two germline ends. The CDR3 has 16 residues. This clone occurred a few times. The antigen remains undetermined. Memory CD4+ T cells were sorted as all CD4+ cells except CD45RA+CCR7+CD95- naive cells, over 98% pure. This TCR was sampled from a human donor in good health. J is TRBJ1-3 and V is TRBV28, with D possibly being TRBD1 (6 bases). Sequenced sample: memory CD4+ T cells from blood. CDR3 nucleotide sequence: TGTGCCAGCAGACCACGTCGGGGGGCCTCTGGAAACACCATATATTTT. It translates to CASRPRRGASGNTIYF.